Reported below is one T cell receptor (beta chain). This clonotype has a handful of counts. Its cognate antigen has yet to be identified. Per-base qualities were not stored, and no clone one base away is much larger. The sample is drawn from a study of molecular identifiers for immune sequencing clone quantification (dated by TCRdb to 2016 to 2019). Background on the whole study: In a replicate experiment, RNA from around 18,000 or 91,000 naive CD8 T cells was split into five aliquots, four of which were sequenced. CD8 T cells were used in a methods study to benchmark molecular-identifier clustering-based TCR repertoire sequencing (MIDCIRS) and TCR RNA copy counting. The full study reports these points: The sizes of highly expanded clones could end up underestimated when identical TCR molecules share a barcode. Even against a background of about a million naive CD8 T cells, spiked-in Jurkat TCR RNA amounting to a single cell's worth was reported to be detectable. In CMV-specific effector cells, clones with more than 20 RNA copies accounted for over 99% of molecules, whereas in naive cells such clones accounted for under 1%. The naive libraries included spiked-in Jurkat TCR RNA (roughly nine copies' worth), and this Jurkat TCR RNA is not part of the donor repertoire. About three recovered TCR RNA copies per cell were obtained by modeling, versus roughly 9.7 by digital PCR, implying a capture efficiency of approximately 30%. When barcode sub-clustering was not used, chimeric consensus sequences inflated TCR diversity, with chimeras reaching as high as 47%.

Libraries of naive CD8 T cells were built from anywhere between roughly 18,000 and 1,000,000 sorted cells, with 10%, 30% or 50% of the purified RNA used. Naive CD8 T cells were FACS-sorted as CD8+CD4-CCR7+CD45RA+ on a BD FACSAria II into RLT Plus buffer. Approximately nine TCR copies' worth of Jurkat RNA were spiked into roughly 20,000-1,000,000 naive CD8 T cell samples to test detection sensitivity. Enrichment of CD8 T cells was performed with RosetteSep CD8+ T Cell Enrichment Cocktail and Ficoll-Paque, after which ACK red cell lysis was carried out. The library was made by PCR. TCRdb lists the instrument as NextSeq 500. Bulk TCR libraries were made following a previously described method, with the TCR primers given in Table S5. Purification of total RNA was performed with the Qiagen AllPrep DNA/RNA kit. Before any analysis, reads coming from multiple sequencing runs of the same library were combined into one pool. Processing in the source paper ran as follows. Only reads with exact TCR constant sequence were kept, trimmed to 150 nt, and grouped by their 12-nt molecular barcodes. Reads within each barcode group were sub-clustered using a 15% Levenshtein threshold, and quality-weighted consensus sequences were constructed for each RNA molecule. Non-functional sequences were removed, as were lower-count sequences one edit away from another. On the basis of fitting two negative binomial distributions, barcode sub-clusters with fewer than 20% of the maximum read count were discarded. TCRdb ran its own pipeline on the public reads, namely fastp trimming at Q25 and MiXCR clone calling, and kept in-frame beta chains. Each record represents a unique CDR3 protein, reported with the most common genes and DNA among its rows. These V and J calls rely on TCRdb rather than the paper's analysis. The sample records approximately 590,000 distinct CDR3 sequences, about 25% of which are singletons. About 0.78% of the sample rests with the top ten.

Sequencing input: naive CD8+ T cells from blood, with Jurkat cell RNA spiked in. Explained via the paper, the cell subset or site label denotes: FACS-sorted CD8+CD4-CCR7+CD45RA+ naive T cells. The sequence was obtained from a human donor in good health. Some libraries in this study had Jurkat cell RNA spiked in.

The CDR3 protein: CASSYRTGNEKLFF. At the DNA level, the sequence is TGTGCCAGCAGTTATCGGACAGGGAATGAAAAACTGTTTTTT. The rearranged segments are TRBV27 and TRBJ1-4, and 8 junctional nucleotides match TRBD1. Per the germline V gene (reference sequence), MNHEY is the CDR1 and SMNVEV is the CDR2. Counted from cysteine to phenylalanine, this CDR3 has 14 amino acids. Kept here is only the CDR3 DNA, which spans 42 bases and is read in frame from base 1. The junction shows trimming of 4 bases on V and 5 bases on J, and the gene matches do not reach 3 bases of it.